This T cell receptor (beta chain) was identified in a study of cytomegalovirus exposure and HLA in healthy donors. A multiplex PCR was run with 60 Vbeta primers and 13 Jbeta primers. Clones were sequenced by immunoSEQ multiplex PCR, and TCRdb holds only the in-frame ones, with some missing. The sample has about 170,000 clones, around 82% seen once; the top ten hold approximately 1.5%. V lost 4 bases to trimming and J lost 4 bases, with 8 bases between them. CDR3 length: 12 amino acids. From germline, CDR1 is SGHNT and CDR2 YYREEE (reference sequence). The TCR sequence derives from a male donor in good health and CMV-seronegative. The chain is built from TRBV5-4 and TRBJ1-2, with D tentatively TRBD1 (5 bases). The source material was PBMCs. The DNA for the CDR3 is TGTGCCAGCAGCGGCGACAGCTATGGCTACACCTTC. Translated, it gives CASSGDSYGYTF.